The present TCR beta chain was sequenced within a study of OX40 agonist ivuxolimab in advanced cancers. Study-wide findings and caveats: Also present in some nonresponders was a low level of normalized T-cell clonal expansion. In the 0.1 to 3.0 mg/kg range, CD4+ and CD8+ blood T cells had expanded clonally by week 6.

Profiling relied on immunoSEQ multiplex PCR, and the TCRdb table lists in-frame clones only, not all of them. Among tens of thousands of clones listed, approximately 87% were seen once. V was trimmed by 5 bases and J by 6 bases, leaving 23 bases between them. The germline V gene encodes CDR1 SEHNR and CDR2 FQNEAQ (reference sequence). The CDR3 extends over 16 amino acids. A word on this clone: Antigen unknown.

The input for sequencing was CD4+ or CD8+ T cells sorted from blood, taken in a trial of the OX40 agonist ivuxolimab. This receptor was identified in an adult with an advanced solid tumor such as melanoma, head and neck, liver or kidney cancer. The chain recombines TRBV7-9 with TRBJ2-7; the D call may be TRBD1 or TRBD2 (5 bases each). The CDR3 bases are TGTGCCAGCAGCCCAAGGCGAGGGGAAGAATGGGTCGAGCAGTACTTC. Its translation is CASSPRRGEEWVEQYF.